These 30 T cell receptor beta chains were all obtained from the same sample, sequenced in a study of molecular identifiers for immune sequencing clone quantification. TCRdb processed the PCR reads anew with MiXCR; each CDR3 protein has one entry. This table holds 97,000 or so distinct CDR3 sequences, about a third found once. Sample: naive CD8+ T cells from blood, with Jurkat cell RNA spiked in. As to subset: FACS-sorted CD8+CD4-CCR7+CD45RA+ naive T cells. All receptors derive from a human donor in good health. Some libraries in this study had Jurkat cell RNA spiked in.

The chain combines TRBV27 with TRBJ2-7; no reliable D call. V lost 4 bases to trimming and J lost 3 bases, with 16 bases between them. CDR3 length: 15 amino acids. The germline CDR1 and CDR2 sequences are MNHEY and SMNVEV (reference sequence). Written as DNA, the CDR3 is TGTGCCAGCAGTTCCGGGCAGCTCGAGCGCTACGAGCAGTACTTC. The encoded protein is CASSSGQLERYEQYF.

This clonotype was counted between two and nine times. The chain is built from TRBV7-2 and TRBJ2-1, with TRBD2 matching over 9 bases. CDR3 length: 15 residues. V was pared by 3 bases and J by 7 bases, with 7 bases of the junction left unmatched. Germline CDR1 reads SGHTA; CDR2 reads FQGNSA. The DNA of the CDR3 is TGTGCCAGCAGCTTCCTAGCGGGGCCCTCGAATGAGCAGTTCTTC. Translated: CASSFLAGPSNEQFF.

The chain joins TRBV5-1 to TRBJ1-3; 7 bases map to TRBD1. There are 17 residues in the CDR3. The V segment lost 7 bases and the J segment 0 bases; nucleotides outside the gene matches: 13. Germline values: CDR1 SGHRS, CDR2 YFSETQ. For the CDR3, the DNA is TGCGCCAGCGGCTGGGGGGACAGAGCTTTCTCTGGAAACACCATATATTTT. Its protein is CASGWGDRAFSGNTIYF. The whole variable domain, filled in from reference TRBV5-1 and TRBJ1-3, reads KAGVTQTPRYLIKTRGQQVTLSCSPISGHRSVSWYQQTPGQGLQFLFEYFSETQRNKGNFPGRFSGRQFSNSRSEMNVSTLELGDSALYLCASGWGDRAFSGNTIYFGEGSWLTVV.

In its sample, this clonotype was seen a few times. The chain carries TRBV25-1 and TRBJ2-7; no reliable D call. In germline, CDR1 is MGHDK, CDR2 SYGVNS. V lost 8 bases and J lost 0, with 20 bases in between. CDR3 size: 16 residues. CDR3 loop: CASLPDAPPNSYEQYF. DNA of the CDR3: TGTGCCAGCCTACCGGACGCCCCTCCGAACTCCTACGAGCAGTACTTC.

This clonotype was detected ten times or more. The chain employs TRBV5-5 and TRBJ2-7; D not resolved. V was shortened by 0 bases and J by 2 bases, with 9 bases between the two germline ends. Germline CDR1 and CDR2: SGHKS and YYEKEE (reference sequence). CDR3 length: 14 amino acids. The CDR3 sequence is CASSLGARTYEQYF. The CDR3 DNA is TGTGCCAGCAGCTTGGGGGCTAGAACCTACGAGCAGTACTTC.

This clonotype has ten or more counts. The chain couples TRBV20-1 to TRBJ2-7, with D possibly matching TRBD1 (7 bases). In germline, CDR1 is DFQATT, CDR2 SNEGSKA (reference sequence). The V end was cut by 6 bases, the J end by 0 bases, with 15 bases between. This CDR3 spans 14 amino acids. DNA for the CDR3: TGCAGTGCCAGGGGGGCCTCAAGCTCCTACGAGCAGTACTTC. Translation: CSARGASSSYEQYF.

This clonotype was recorded only once. This may come from a read error, since a much larger clone is one base off. The chain links TRBV28 to TRBJ2-5; D is possibly TRBD1 (6 bases). The V end lost 4 bases, the J end lost 9 bases, and 15 bases lay between the germline ends. The germline CDR1 and CDR2 sequences are MDHEN and SYDVKM. The CDR3 consists of 13 residues. Here the CDR3 DNA reads TGTGCCAGCAGTTGGGGGCGGCCGGAGCCCCAGTACTTC. Translated: CASSWGRPEPQYF.

Turning to this clonotype: Given a much more abundant clone one base away, this may be a read error. Without the conserved terminal phenylalanine or tryptophan, this CDR3 likely stems from a read error. V gene TRBV7-2 combines with J gene TRBJ2-7; 11 bases line up with TRBD1. CDR1 and CDR2 from the germline V gene are SGHTA and FQGNSA. Trimming at V came to 4 bases and at J to 7 bases, leaving 6 bases not matched to a gene. There are 14 residues in the CDR3. The CDR3 region is CASSSRDRGTEQYS. The CDR3 bases are TGTGCCAGCAGCTCGAGGGACAGGGGGACGGAGCAGTACTCC.

The rearrangement links TRBV28 to TRBJ2-5; a weak D match, TRBD2 (6 bases). Germline-derived CDR1 and CDR2 are MDHEN and SYDVKM. Trimming shortened V by 6 bases and J by 4 bases, and 15 bases separated the two germline ends. The CDR3 is 14 amino acids. The CDR3 sequence: CASSPLAGRETQYF. DNA for the CDR3: TGTGCCAGCAGCCCCTTGGCGGGACGAGAGACCCAGTACTTC.

The V gene is TRBV12-3 or TRBV12-4, the J gene TRBJ2-3; 11 bases are a match to TRBD2. The CDR3 runs 16 residues. V shed 5 bases, J shed 1 base, and the junction held 5 bases outside the gene matches. The chain's CDR3 is CASSLLSGRGTDTQYF. As DNA, the CDR3 is TGTGCCAGCAGTCTACTTAGCGGGAGGGGCACAGATACGCAGTATTTT.

Points on this clonotype: This sequence may be a read error, since a much larger clone differs from it by one base. The genes are TRBV20-1 and TRBJ2-2, with TRBD2 matching over 14 bases. Germline loops: CDR1 DFQATT, CDR2 SNEGSKA (reference sequence). The CDR3 has 17 amino acids. The CDR3 DNA reads TGCAGTGCTAGCCCCGGGACTAGCGGGAGAAACACCGGGGAGCTGATTTTT. Its protein product is CSASPGTSGRNTGELIF.

This clonotype was detected only a few times. This chain connects TRBV9 to TRBJ2-7, with D possibly matching TRBD1 (6 bases). Germline assignment: CDR1 SGDLS and CDR2 YYNGEE. CDR3 size: 15 residues. V was clipped by 2 bases and J by 1 base, with 13 bases between them. CDR3 sequence: CASSVRTAPSYEQYF. The CDR3 DNA reads as TGTGCCAGCAGCGTCCGGACAGCGCCTTCCTACGAGCAGTACTTC.

This clonotype is a singleton in its sample. This chain joins TRBV6-5 and TRBJ2-7; TRBD1 is a possible D gene (6 bases). The germline gives CDR1 MNHEY, CDR2 SVGAGI. V lost 2 bases, J lost 5 bases, and 10 bases lay in between. The CDR3 spans 13 residues. The CDR3 spells CASSYGQLNEQYF. The CDR3 DNA reads as TGTGCCAGCAGTTACGGACAGCTCAACGAGCAGTACTTC.

The V gene is TRBV24-1, the J gene TRBJ2-3, with D perhaps TRBD2 (6 bases). Germline CDR1 is KGHDR and CDR2 is SFDVKD. V gave up 2 bases and J gave up 3 bases, with 14 bases separating them. The CDR3 has 16 residues. CDR3 sequence reads: CATSDWEEGWTDTQYF. CDR3 in DNA: TGTGCCACCAGTGATTGGGAGGAGGGTTGGACAGATACGCAGTATTTT.

In the case of this clonotype: The junction does not match germline at one end; this may be a read error. The genes are TRBV4-1 and TRBJ1-5; D is unclear. Germline V gene data show CDR1 as MGHRA and CDR2 as YSYEKL. This CDR3 comprises 16 residues. CDR3 DNA sequence: TGCGCCAGCAGCCAAGACCCGCGGCAGATCAATCAGCCCCTGCAATTT. Its protein is CASSQDPRQINQPLQF.

The V and J genes are TRBV27 and TRBJ1-2, with TRBD1 as a possible D gene (5 bases). The V end was cut by 9 bases, the J end by 10 bases, with 24 bases between. The CDR3 loop spans 14 amino acids. Looked up from germline, CDR1 is MNHEY and CDR2 is SMNVEV (reference sequence). The CDR3 spells CASPQGRTPTFYTF. The CDR3 nucleotides read TGTGCCAGTCCCCAGGGACGGACACCTACTTTCTACACCTTC.

This rearrangement joins TRBV6-5 to TRBJ2-7; TRBD2 matches 9 bases. CDR1 and CDR2 from the germline V gene are MNHEY and SVGAGI. The CDR3 spans 15 residues. The V segment lost 2 bases and the J segment 1 base; nucleotides outside the gene matches: 3. CDR3 nucleotides: TGTGCCAGCAGTTACGGCCTAGCGGGGTCCTACGAGCAGTACTTC. It encodes CASSYGLAGSYEQYF.

V and J are TRBV27 and TRBJ1-2; D gene uncertain. There are 14 residues in the CDR3. CDR1 and CDR2 (germline): MNHEY, SMNVEV (reference sequence). Deletions cut 3 bases from V and 6 bases from J, with 14 bases between. This chain's CDR3 is CASSFYQDSNGYTF. Here the CDR3 DNA reads TGTGCCAGCAGTTTTTATCAGGACTCCAATGGCTACACCTTC.

This clonotype was picked up a small number of times. In DNA, the CDR3 is TGTGCCAGCAGTTACTCCCCTCGATCGCCCGGGGACAGGAAGAGTCAGCCCCAGCATTTT. Its protein is CASSYSPRSPGDRKSQPQHF. The J gene is TRBJ1-5, the V gene TRBV6-2 or TRBV6-3; TRBD1 agrees at 8 bases. The CDR3 length is 20 residues. Germline V gene sequence: CDR1 MNHEY, CDR2 SVGEGT. The trim removed 0 bases at V and 6 bases at J, leaving 19 bases unmatched.

This clonotype was seen only a few times. The V gene is TRBV7-2, the J gene TRBJ1-5, with D unresolved. V was cut by 1 base and J by 0 bases, with 10 bases left in between. Germline CDR1 and CDR2: SGHTA and FQGNSA. There are 16 residues in the CDR3. As DNA, the CDR3 is TGTGCCAGCAGCTTAGGAGGAGGGATTAGCAATCAGCCCCAGCATTTT. This codes for CASSLGGGISNQPQHF.

This clonotype was detected ten times or more. V and J are TRBV9 and TRBJ2-2; 7 bases are a match to TRBD2. The CDR3 is 15 residues long. Trimming at V came to 0 bases and at J to 6 bases, leaving 5 bases not matched to a gene. The V gene's germline CDR1 is SGDLS and CDR2 YYNGEE. The DNA of the CDR3 is TGTGCCAGCAGCGTAGAAGGCGGGAGACCCGGGGAGCTGTTTTTT. It encodes CASSVEGGRPGELFF.

This sequence joins TRBV7-9 and TRBJ2-1, with 9 nucleotides matching TRBD2. In germline, CDR1 is SEHNR, CDR2 FQNEAQ (reference sequence). The CDR3 spans 15 residues. V shed 4 bases, J shed 3 bases, and the junction held 4 bases outside the gene matches. This CDR3 reads CASSSPTSGYNEQFF. For the CDR3, the DNA is TGTGCCAGCAGCTCCCCGACTAGCGGCTACAATGAGCAGTTCTTC.

This clonotype was detected ten times or more. V gene TRBV2 combines with J gene TRBJ2-1, with D possibly called TRBD1 or TRBD2 (6 bases each). V lost 6 bases and J lost 1, with 19 bases in between. Germline V gene data show CDR1 as SNHLY and CDR2 as FYNNEI. This CDR3 contains 17 residues. This CDR3 reads CASRTAPGGVSYNEQFF. Here the CDR3 DNA reads TGTGCCAGCAGGACAGCTCCCGGGGGCGTTTCCTACAATGAGCAGTTCTTC.

This clonotype was recorded at least ten times. The chain uses TRBV29-1 and TRBJ2-2, with 9 bases lining up with TRBD2. The CDR3 runs to 15 residues. From germline, CDR1 is SQVTM and CDR2 ANQGSEA. V was clipped by 5 bases and J by 6 bases; unmatched bases: 10. CDR3 sequence reads: CSVPQDSGRAGELFF. CDR3 DNA sequence: TGCAGCGTTCCCCAGGATAGCGGGAGAGCCGGGGAGCTGTTTTTT.

Regarding this clonotype: Just one base apart from a much larger clone, this may be a read error. The final CDR3 position lacks the conserved phenylalanine or tryptophan, pointing to a likely read error. The V and J genes are TRBV6-2 or TRBV6-3 and TRBJ1-1; D unresolved. Between the trimmed V and J ends, which lost 6 bases and 1 base, there was a span of 9 bases. There are 13 residues in the CDR3. CDR1 and CDR2 from the germline V gene are MNHEY and SVGEGT. The CDR3 DNA is TGTGCCAGCAGAGATTCTTCGAACACTGAAGCTTTCATT. Translating it yields CASRDSSNTEAFI.

A word on this clonotype: A single base separates this from a much larger clone, so it may be a read error. This chain uses TRBV7-9 with TRBJ2-7; TRBD1 matches 7 bases. The CDR3 is 16 amino acids. Germline values: CDR1 SEHNR, CDR2 FQNEAQ (reference sequence). The trim removed 5 bases at V and 4 bases at J, leaving 14 bases unmatched. CDR3 sequence: CASSPETGVGAYEQYF. CDR3 DNA sequence: TGTGCCAGCAGCCCCGAAACAGGGGTGGGTGCATACGAGCAGTACTTC.

This clonotype was recorded a few times. The chain has TRBV24-1 and TRBJ2-2; TRBD2 aligns across 10 bases. Germline V gene lookup returns CDR1 KGHDR and CDR2 SFDVKD. CDR3 length equals 16 residues. V lost 4 bases and J lost 4; bases outside the gene matches: 5. As DNA, the CDR3 is TGTGCCACCAGTGACCTAGCGGGAGTCATCACCGGGGAGCTGTTTTTT. As protein: CATSDLAGVITGELFF.

The chain joins TRBV11-2 to TRBJ2-1; 8 bases match TRBD2. The germline V gene has CDR1 SGHAT and CDR2 FQNNGV. This CDR3 contains 18 residues. Germline trimming cut 5 bases from V and 5 bases from J; bases unmatched to any gene: 17. CDR3 nucleotides: TGTGCCAGCAGCCTCGACTCTCGTACGGGACTAGATAACAATGAGCAGTTCTTC. It specifies CASSLDSRTGLDNNEQFF.

The V and J genes are TRBV12-3 or TRBV12-4 and TRBJ1-4; no definite D call. CDR3 length equals 15 residues. V was shortened by 4 bases and J by 8 bases, with 17 bases between the two germline ends. The CDR3 DNA is TGTGCCAGCAGTTCTGGTCAGCTGGGAGCAGAAAAACTGTTTTTT. It is translated as CASSSGQLGAEKLFF.

About this clonotype itself: This may stem from a read error, because a much larger clone lies one nucleotide away. This rearrangement joins TRBV29-1 to TRBJ2-1; D is unresolved. The CDR3 consists of 14 residues. Germline V gene data show CDR1 as SQVTM and CDR2 as ANQGSEA. The CDR3 spells CSVEGVSSYDEQFF. In DNA form, the CDR3 reads TGCAGCGTTGAGGGCGTGAGCTCCTACGATGAGCAGTTCTTC.